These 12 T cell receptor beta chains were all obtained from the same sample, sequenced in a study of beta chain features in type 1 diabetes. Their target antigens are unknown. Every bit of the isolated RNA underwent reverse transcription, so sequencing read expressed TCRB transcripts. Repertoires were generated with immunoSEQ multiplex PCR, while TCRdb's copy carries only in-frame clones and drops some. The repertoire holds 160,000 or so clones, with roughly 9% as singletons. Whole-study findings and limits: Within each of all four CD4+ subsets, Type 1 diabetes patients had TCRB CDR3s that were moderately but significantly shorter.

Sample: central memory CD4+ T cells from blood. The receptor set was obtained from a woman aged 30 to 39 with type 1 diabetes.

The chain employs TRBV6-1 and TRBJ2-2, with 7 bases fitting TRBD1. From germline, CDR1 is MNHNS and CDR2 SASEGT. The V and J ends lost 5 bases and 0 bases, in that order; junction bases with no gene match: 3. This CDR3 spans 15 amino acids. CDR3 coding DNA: TGTGCCAGCAGTCCAAGGGGGCCGAACACCGGGGAGCTGTTTTTT. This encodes CASSPRGPNTGELFF.

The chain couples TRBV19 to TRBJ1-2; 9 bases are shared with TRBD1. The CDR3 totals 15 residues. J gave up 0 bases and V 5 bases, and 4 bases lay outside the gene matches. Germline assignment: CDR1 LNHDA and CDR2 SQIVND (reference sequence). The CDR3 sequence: CASSLRDRANYGYTF. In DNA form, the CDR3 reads TGTGCCAGTAGTCTCCGGGACAGGGCTAACTATGGCTACACCTTC.

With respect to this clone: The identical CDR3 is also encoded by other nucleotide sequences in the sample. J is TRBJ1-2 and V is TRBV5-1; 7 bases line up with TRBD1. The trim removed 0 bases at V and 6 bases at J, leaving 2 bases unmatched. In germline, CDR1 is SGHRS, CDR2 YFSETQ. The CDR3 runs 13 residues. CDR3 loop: CASSLGQGDGYTF. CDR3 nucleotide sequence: TGCGCCAGCAGCTTGGGTCAGGGGGATGGCTACACCTTC.

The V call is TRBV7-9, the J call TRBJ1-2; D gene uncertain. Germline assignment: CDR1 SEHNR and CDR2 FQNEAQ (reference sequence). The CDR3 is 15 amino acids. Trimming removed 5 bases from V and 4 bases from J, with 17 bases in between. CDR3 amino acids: CASSHTSTHGYGYTF. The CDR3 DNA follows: TGTGCCAGCAGCCATACCTCTACGCACGGCTATGGCTACACCTTC.

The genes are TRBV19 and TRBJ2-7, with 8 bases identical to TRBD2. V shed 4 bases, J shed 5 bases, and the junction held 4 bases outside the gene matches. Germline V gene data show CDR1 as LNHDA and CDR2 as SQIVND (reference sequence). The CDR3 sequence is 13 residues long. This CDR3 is CASSRGLVNEQYF. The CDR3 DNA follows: TGTGCCAGTAGTAGGGGACTAGTCAACGAGCAGTACTTC.

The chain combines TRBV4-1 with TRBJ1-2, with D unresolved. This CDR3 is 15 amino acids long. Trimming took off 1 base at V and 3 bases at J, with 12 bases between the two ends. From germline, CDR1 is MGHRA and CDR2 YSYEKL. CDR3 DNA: TGCGCCAGCAGCCAAGGGACGGGAGAGGACTATGGCTACACCTTC. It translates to CASSQGTGEDYGYTF.

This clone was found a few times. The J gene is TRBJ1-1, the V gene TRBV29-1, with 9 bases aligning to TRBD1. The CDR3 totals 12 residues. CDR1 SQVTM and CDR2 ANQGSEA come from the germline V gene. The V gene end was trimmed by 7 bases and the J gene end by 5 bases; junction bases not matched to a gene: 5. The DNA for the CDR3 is TGCAGCGGTGGACAGGGGAGGACTGAAGCTTTCTTT. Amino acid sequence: CSGGQGRTEAFF.

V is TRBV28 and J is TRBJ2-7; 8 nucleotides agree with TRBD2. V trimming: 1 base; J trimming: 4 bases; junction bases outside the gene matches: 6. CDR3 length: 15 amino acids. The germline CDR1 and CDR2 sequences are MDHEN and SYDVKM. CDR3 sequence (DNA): TGTGCCAGCAGTTTATTAGGGACTAGTCGGTACGAGCAGTACTTC. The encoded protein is CASSLLGTSRYEQYF.

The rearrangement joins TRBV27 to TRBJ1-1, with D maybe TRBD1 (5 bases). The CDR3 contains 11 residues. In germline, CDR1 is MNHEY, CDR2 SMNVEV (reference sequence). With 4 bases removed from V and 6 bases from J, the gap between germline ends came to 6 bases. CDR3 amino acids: CASSWGAEAFF. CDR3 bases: TGTGCCAGCAGTTGGGGGGCTGAAGCTTTCTTT.

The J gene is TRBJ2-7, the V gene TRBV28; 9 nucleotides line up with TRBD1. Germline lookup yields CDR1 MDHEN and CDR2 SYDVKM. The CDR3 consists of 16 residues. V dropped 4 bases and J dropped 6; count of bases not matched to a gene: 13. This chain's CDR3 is CASSSTGTGSDGEQYF. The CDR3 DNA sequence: TGTGCCAGCAGTTCAACCGGGACAGGGTCCGACGGCGAGCAGTACTTC. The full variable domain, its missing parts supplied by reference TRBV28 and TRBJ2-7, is DVKVTQSSRYLVKRTGEKVFLECVQDMDHENMFWYRQDPGLGLRLIYFSYDVKMKEKGDIPEGYSVSREKKERFSLILESASTNQTSMYLCASSSTGTGSDGEQYFGPGTRLTVT.

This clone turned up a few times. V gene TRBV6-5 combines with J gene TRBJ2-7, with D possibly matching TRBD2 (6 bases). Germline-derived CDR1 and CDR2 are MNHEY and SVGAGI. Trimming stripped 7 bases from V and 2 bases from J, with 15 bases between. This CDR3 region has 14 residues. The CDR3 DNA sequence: TGTGCCAGCACCTCGGACTACCCCCCCTACGAGCAGTACTTC. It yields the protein CASTSDYPPYEQYF.

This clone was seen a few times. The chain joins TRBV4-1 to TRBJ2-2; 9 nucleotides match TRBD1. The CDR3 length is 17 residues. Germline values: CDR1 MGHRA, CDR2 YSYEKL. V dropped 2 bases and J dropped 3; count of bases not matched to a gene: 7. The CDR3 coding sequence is TGCGCCAGCAGCCAACTTACAGGGGGCGCGGACACCGGGGAGCTGTTTTTT. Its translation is CASSQLTGGADTGELFF.